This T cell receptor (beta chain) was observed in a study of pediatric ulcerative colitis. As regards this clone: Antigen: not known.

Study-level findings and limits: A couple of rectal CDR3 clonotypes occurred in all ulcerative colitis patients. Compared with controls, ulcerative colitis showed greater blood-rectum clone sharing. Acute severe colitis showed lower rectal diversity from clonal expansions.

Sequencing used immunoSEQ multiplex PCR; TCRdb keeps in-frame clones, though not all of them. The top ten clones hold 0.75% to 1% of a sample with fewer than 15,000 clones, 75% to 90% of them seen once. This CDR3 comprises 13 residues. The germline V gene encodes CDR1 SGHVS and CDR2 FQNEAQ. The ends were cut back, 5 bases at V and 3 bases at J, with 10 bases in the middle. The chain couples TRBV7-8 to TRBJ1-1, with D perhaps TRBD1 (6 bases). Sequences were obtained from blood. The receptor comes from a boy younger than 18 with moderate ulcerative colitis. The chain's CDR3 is CASSKDRDTEAFF. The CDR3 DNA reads TGTGCCAGCAGCAAGGACAGAGACACTGAAGCTTTCTTT.